The T cell receptor beta chain under discussion was sequenced for a study of T cells in Graves' hyperthyroidism and ophthalmopathy. Study background: Peripheral blood sampling occurred at initial diagnosis, before any treatment.

Trimming took 3 bases from V and 9 from J, leaving 6 bases between them. Germline V gene data show CDR1 as SNHLY and CDR2 as FYNNEI. The CDR3 runs to 12 residues. Exclusion criteria comprised uncontrolled infection, other autoimmune disease, pregnancy or lactation. Each diagnosis was grounded in clinical symptoms, serum thyroxine and TRAb, thyroid ultrasound, and orbital computed tomography. Notes on the study in general: A model of 13 V-J features distinguished ophthalmopathy from stable hyperthyroidism.

This clonotype was recorded at least ten times. The antigen remains undetermined. Amplified regions were TCR beta CDR3 sequences from RNA transcripts. Using the HTBI primer set, a first-round RT-PCR was run on the TCR CDR3. TCRdb processed the multiplex PCR reads anew with MiXCR; each CDR3 protein has one entry. The sample shows hundreds of thousands of distinct CDR3 sequences, approximately 15% of them seen only once. Sequenced material: blood. V usage is TRBV2 and J usage is TRBJ1-6; no definite D call. The sequence came from a young woman with Graves' hyperthyroidism that later progressed to Graves' ophthalmopathy. The CDR3: CASSDIASPLHF. The CDR3 DNA reads as TGTGCCAGCAGTGATATTGCTTCACCCCTCCACTTT.